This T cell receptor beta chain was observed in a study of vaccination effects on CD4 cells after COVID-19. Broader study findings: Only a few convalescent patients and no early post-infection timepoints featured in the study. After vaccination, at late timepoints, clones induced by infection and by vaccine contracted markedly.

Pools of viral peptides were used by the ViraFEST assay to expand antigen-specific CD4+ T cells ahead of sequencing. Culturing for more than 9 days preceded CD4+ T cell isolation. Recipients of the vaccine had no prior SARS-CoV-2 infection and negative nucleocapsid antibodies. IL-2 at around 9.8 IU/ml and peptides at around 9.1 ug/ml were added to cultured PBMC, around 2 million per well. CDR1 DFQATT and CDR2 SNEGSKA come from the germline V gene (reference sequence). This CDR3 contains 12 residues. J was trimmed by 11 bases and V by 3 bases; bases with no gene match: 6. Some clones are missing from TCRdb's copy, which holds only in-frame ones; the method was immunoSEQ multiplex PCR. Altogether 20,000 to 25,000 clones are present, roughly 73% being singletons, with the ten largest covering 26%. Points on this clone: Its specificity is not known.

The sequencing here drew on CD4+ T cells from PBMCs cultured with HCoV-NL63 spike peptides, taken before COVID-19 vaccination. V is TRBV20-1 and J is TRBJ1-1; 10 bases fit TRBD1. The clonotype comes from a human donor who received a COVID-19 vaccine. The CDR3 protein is CSASRQGAMAFF. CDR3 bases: TGCAGTGCTAGTAGACAGGGGGCTATGGCTTTCTTT.